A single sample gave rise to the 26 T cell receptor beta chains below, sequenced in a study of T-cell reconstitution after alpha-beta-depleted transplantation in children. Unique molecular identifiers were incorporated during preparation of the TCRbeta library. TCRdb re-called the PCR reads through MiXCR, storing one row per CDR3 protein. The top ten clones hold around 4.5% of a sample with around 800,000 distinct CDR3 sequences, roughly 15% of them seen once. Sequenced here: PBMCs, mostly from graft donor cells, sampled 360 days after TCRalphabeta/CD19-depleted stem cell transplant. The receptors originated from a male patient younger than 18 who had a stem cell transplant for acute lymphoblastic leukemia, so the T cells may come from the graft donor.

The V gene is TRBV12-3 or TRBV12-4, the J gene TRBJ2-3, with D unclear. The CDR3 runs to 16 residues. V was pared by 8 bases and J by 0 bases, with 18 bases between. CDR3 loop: CASFESSWGSTDTQYF. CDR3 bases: TGTGCCAGCTTTGAGAGCTCCTGGGGTAGCACAGATACGCAGTATTTT.

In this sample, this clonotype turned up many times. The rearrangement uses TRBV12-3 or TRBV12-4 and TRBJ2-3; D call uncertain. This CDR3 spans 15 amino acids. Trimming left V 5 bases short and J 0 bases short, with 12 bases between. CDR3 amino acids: CASSAIAESTDTQYF. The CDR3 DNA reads TGTGCCAGCAGTGCAATTGCGGAGAGCACAGATACGCAGTATTTT.

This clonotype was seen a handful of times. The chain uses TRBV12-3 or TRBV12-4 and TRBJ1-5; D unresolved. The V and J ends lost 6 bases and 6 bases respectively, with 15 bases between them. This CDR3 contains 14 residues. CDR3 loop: CASRGEAVAQPQHF. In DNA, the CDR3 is TGTGCCAGCAGGGGTGAAGCGGTGGCTCAGCCCCAGCATTTT.

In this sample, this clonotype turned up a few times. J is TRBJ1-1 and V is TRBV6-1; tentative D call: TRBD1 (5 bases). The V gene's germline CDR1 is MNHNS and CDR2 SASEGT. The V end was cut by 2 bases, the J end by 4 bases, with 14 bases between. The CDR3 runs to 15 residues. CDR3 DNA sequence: TGTGCCAGCAGTGAAAGGGGAGCCCCGAGCACTGAAGCTTTCTTT. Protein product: CASSERGAPSTEAFF.

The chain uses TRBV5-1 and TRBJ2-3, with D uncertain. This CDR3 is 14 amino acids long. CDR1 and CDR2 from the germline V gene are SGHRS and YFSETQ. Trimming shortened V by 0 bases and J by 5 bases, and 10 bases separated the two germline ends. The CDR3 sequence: CASSLVPRKDTQYF. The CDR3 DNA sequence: TGCGCCAGCAGCTTGGTGCCGCGTAAAGATACGCAGTATTTT. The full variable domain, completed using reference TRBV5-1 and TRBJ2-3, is KAGVTQTPRYLIKTRGQQVTLSCSPISGHRSVSWYQQTPGQGLQFLFEYFSETQRNKGNFPGRFSGRQFSNSRSEMNVSTLELGDSALYLCASSLVPRKDTQYFGPGTRLTVL.

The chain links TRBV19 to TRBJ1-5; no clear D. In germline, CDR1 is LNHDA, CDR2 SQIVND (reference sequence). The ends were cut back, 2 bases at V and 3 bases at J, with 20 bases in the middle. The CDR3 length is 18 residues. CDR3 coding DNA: TGTGCCAGTAGTATAACTCGGTGGAAGGGCGGCTTCAATCAGCCCCAGCATTTT. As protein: CASSITRWKGGFNQPQHF.

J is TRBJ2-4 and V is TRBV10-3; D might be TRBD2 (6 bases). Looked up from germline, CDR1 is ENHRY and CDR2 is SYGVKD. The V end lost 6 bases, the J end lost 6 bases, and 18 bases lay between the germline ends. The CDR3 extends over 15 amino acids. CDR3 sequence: CAISGDSDGRNIQYF. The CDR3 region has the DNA TGTGCCATCAGCGGGGATTCGGACGGGAGAAACATTCAGTACTTC.

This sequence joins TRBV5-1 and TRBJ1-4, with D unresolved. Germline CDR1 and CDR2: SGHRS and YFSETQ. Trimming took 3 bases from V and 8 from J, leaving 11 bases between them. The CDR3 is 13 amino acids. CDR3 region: CASSWELLEKLFF. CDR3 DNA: TGCGCCAGCAGCTGGGAGCTACTCGAAAAACTGTTTTTT.

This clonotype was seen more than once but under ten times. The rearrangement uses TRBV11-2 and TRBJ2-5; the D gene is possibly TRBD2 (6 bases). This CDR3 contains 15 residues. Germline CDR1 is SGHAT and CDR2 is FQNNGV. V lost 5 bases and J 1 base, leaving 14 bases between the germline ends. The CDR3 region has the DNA TGTGCCAGCAGCCCAGTCCGGGACTCCCAAGAGACCCAGTACTTC. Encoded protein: CASSPVRDSQETQYF.

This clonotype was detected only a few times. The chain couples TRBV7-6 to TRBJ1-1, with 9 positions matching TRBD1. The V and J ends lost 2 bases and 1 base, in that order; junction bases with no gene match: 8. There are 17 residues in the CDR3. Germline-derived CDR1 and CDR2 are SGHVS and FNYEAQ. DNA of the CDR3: TGTGCCAGCAGCTTAAGGGACAGGGAGGCCCCGAACACTGAAGCTTTCTTT. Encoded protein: CASSLRDREAPNTEAFF.

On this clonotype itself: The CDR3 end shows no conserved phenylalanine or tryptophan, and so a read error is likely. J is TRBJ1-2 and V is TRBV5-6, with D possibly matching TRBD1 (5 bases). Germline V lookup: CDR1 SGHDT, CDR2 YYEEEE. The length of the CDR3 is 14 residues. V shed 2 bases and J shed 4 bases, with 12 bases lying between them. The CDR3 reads CASSFPGVGYGYTL. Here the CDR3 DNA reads TGTGCCAGCAGCTTTCCGGGGGTTGGCTATGGCTACACCTTG.

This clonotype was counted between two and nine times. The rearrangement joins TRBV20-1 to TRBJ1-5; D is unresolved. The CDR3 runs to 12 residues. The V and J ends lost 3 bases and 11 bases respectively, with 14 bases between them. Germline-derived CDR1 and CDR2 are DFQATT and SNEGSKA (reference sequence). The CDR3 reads CSASPVQSAQHF. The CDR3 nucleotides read TGCAGTGCTAGTCCGGTTCAATCGGCCCAGCATTTT.

In DNA form, the CDR3 reads TGTGCCAGCAGCTCCGCCGGGGCGCGGGGAGCCAAAAACATTCAGTACTTC. This sequence encodes CASSSAGARGAKNIQYF. The rearrangement links TRBV7-2 to TRBJ2-4, with D possibly being TRBD2 (6 bases). Germline V gene data show CDR1 as SGHTA and CDR2 as FQGNSA. The V end lost 4 bases, the J end lost 0 bases, and 16 bases lay between the germline ends. The CDR3 has 17 residues.

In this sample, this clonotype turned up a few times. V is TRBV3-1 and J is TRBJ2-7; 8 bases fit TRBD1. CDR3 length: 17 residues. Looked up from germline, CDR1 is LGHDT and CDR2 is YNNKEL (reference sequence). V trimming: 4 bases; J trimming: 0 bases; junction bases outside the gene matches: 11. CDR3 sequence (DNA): TGTGCCAGCAGCCCATCACGGACAGGGCTGAGCTCCTACGAGCAGTACTTC. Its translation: CASSPSRTGLSSYEQYF.

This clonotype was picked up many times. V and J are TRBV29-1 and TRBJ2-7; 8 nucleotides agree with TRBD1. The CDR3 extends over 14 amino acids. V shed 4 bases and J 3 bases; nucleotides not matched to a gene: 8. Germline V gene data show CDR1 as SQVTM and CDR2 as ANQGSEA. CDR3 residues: CSVVSGQGLYEQYF. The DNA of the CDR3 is TGCAGCGTTGTGAGCGGACAGGGCCTCTACGAGCAGTACTTC.

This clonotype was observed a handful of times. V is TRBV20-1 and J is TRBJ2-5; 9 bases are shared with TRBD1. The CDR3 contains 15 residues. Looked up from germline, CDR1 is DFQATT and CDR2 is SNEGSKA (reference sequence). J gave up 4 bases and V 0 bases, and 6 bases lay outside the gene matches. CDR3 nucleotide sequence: TGCAGTGCTAGAGATGGGACAGGGTTGGGAGAGACCCAGTACTTC. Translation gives CSARDGTGLGETQYF.

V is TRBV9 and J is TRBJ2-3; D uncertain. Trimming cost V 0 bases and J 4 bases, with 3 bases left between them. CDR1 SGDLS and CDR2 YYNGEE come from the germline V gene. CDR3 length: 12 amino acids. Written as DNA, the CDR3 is TGTGCCAGCAGCGTAGAGTCAGATACGCAGTATTTT. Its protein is CASSVESDTQYF.

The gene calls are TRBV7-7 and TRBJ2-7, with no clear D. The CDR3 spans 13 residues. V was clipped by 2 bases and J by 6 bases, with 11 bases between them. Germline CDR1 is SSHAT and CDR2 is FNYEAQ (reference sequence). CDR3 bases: TGTGCCAGCAGCTTACTACCTTCGGGCGAGCAGTACTTC. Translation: CASSLLPSGEQYF. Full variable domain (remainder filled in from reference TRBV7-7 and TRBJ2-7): GAGVSQSPRYKVTKRGQDVTLRCDPISSHATLYWYQQALGQGPEFLTYFNYEAQPDKSGLPSDRFSAERPEGSISTLTIQRTEQRDSAMYRCASSLLPSGEQYFGPGTRLTVT.

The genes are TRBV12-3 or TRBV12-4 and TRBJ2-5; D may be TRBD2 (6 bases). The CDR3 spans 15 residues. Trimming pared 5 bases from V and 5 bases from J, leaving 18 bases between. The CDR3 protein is CASSPREWAEETQYF. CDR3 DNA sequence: TGTGCCAGCAGTCCCCGGGAGTGGGCGGAGGAGACCCAGTACTTC.

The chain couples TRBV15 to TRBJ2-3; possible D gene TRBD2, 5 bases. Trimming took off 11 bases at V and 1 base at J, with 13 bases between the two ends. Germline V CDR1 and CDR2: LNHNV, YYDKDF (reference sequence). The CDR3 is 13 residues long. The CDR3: CALELRGTDTQYF. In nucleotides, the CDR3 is TGTGCCCTGGAGTTGAGGGGCACAGATACGCAGTATTTT.

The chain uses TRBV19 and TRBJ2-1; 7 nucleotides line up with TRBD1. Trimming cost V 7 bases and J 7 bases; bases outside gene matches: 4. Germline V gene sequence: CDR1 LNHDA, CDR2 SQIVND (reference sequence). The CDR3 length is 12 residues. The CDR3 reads CASTPTGNEQFF. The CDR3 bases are TGTGCCAGTACTCCGACAGGGAATGAGCAGTTCTTC. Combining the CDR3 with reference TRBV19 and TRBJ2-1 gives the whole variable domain DGGITQSPKYLFRKEGQNVTLSCEQNLNHDAMYWYRQDPGQGLRLIYYSQIVNDFQKGDIAEGYSVSREKKESFPLTVTSAQKNPTAFYLCASTPTGNEQFFGPGTRLTVL.

CDR3 DNA: TGTGCCAGCAGTTTAAGGGAGACTAGCGGGAGGGCCGGAGAGACCCAGTACTTC. Protein sequence: CASSLRETSGRAGETQYF. The gene calls are TRBV27 and TRBJ2-5, with TRBD2 identical over 14 bases. The V and J ends lost 2 bases and 4 bases, in that order; junction bases with no gene match: 9. The germline gives CDR1 MNHEY, CDR2 SMNVEV (reference sequence). There are 18 residues in the CDR3.

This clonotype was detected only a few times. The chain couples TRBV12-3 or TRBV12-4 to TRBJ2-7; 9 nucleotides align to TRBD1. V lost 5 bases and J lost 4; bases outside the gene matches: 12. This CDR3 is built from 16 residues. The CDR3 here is CASSTLQGARAYEQYF. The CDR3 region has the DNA TGTGCCAGCAGTACGTTACAGGGGGCAAGGGCTTACGAGCAGTACTTC.

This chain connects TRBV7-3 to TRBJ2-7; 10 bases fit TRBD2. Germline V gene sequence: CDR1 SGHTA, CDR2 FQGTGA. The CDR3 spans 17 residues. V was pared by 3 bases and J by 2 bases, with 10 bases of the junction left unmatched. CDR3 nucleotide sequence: TGTGCCAGCAGCTTGACTAGCGGGCCCTCGCCCCCCTACGAGCAGTACTTC. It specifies CASSLTSGPSPPYEQYF.

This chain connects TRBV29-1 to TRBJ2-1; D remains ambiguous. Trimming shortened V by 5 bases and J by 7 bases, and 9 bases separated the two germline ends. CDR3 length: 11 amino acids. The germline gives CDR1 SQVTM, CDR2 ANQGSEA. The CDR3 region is CSVIGNNEQFF. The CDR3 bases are TGCAGCGTTATAGGAAATAATGAGCAGTTCTTC.

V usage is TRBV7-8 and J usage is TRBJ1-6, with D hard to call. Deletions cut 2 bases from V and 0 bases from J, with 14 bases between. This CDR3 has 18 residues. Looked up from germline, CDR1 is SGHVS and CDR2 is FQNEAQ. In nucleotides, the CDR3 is TGTGCCAGCAGCTTACAGTCTGGAACTCGCTCCTATAATTCACCCCTCCACTTT. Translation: CASSLQSGTRSYNSPLHF. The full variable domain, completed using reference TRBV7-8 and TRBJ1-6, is GAGVSQSPRYKVAKRGQDVALRCDPISGHVSLFWYQQALGQGPEFLTYFQNEAQLDKSGLPSDRFFAERPEGSVSTLKIQRTQQEDSAVYLCASSLQSGTRSYNSPLHFGNGTRLTVT.